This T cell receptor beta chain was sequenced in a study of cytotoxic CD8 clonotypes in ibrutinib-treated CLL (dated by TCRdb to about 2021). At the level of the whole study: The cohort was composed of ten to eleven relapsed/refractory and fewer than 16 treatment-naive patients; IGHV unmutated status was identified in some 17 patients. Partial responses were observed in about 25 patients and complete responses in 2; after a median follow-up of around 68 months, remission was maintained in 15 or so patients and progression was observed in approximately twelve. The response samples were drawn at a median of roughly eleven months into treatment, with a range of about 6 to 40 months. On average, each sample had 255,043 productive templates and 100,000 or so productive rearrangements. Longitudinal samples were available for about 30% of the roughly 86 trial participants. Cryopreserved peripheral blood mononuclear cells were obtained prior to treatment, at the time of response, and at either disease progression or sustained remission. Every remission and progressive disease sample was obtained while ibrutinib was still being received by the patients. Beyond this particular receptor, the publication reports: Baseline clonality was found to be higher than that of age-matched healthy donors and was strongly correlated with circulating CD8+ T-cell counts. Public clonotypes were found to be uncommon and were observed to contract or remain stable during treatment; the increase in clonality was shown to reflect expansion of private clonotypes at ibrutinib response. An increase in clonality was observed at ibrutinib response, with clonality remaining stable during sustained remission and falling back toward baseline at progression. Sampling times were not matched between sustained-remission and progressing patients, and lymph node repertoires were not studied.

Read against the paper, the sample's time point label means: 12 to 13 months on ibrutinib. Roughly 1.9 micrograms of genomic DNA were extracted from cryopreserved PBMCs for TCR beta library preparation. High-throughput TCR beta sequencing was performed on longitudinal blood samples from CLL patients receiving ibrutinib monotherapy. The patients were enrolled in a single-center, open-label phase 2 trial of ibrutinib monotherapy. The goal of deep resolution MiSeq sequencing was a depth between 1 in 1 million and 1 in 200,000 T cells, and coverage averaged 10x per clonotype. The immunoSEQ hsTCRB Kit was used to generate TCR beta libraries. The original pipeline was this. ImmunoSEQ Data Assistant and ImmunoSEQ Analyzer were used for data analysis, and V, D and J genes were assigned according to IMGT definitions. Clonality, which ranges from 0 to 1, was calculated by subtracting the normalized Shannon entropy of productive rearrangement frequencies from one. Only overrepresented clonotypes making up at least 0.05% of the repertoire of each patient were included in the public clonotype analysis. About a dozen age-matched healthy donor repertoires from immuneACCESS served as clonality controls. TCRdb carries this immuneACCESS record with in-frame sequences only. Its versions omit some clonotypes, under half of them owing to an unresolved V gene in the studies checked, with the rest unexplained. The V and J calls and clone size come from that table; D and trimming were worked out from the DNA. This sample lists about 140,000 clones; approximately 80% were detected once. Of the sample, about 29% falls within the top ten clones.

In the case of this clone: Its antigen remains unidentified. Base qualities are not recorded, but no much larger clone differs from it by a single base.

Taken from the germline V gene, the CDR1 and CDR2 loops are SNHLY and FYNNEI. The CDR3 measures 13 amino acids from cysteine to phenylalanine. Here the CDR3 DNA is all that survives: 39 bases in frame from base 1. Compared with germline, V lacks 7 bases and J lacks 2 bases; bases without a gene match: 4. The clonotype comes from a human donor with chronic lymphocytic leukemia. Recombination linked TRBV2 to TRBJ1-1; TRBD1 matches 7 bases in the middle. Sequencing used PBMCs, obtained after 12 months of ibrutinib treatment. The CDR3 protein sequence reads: CASIGQVNTEAFF. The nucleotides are TGTGCCAGCATAGGACAGGTAAACACTGAAGCTTTCTTT.